This TCR beta chain appears in the sequencing data of a study of blood T cell repertoires in COVID-19. Trimming at V came to 5 bases and at J to 8 bases, leaving 11 bases not matched to a gene. This CDR3 contains 14 residues. Germline V gives CDR1 LNHDA, CDR2 SQIVND (reference sequence). Assay: immunoSEQ multiplex PCR; the TCRdb copy retains only in-frame clones and omits some. The data show fewer than 350,000 clones, with roughly 90% seen just once and 2.3% held by the top ten. This sequence joins TRBV19 and TRBJ1-2; 7 nucleotides line up with TRBD1. The sequencing input was PBMCs or T cells enriched from blood (not recorded which). This receptor was taken from a woman between 40 and 50 years old with acute COVID-19. In DNA form, the CDR3 reads TGTGCCAGTAGTCCCTTAACAGGGGAACGGGGCTACACCTTC. The encoded protein is CASSPLTGERGYTF.